This is a list of T cell receptor beta chains from one sample in a study of blood T cell repertoires in COVID-19. Data came from immunoSEQ multiplex PCR; TCRdb stores just in-frame clones and leaves some out. The sample has 200,000 to 250,000 clones, approximately 82% seen once; the top ten hold under 2%. The material sequenced was peripheral blood. The source of these receptors is an elderly woman with acute or convalescent COVID-19. The CDR3 runs from the conserved cysteine through the conserved F or W. A D gene is named only where the DNA matches it firmly. Clone size is stated in some rows and not others, as once, few, many or a class when expanded.

J gene | clone size | V gene | D gene | CDR3 DNA | CDR3 protein
TRBJ2-7 | - | TRBV7-3 | - | TGTGCCAGCAGCCCCTCCGGGGGTAGGGACGAGCAGTACTTC | CASSPSGGRDEQYF
TRBJ2-7 | - | TRBV11-2 | - | TGTGCCAGCAGCTTAATGCGGAGCTCCTACGAGCAGTACTTC | CASSLMRSSYEQYF
TRBJ1-1 | - | TRBV7-2 | TRBD1 | TGTGCCAGCAGCTCCTCTGGACAGGGGACAGCTTTCTTT | CASSSSGQGTAFF
TRBJ2-1 | - | TRBV28 | - | TGTGCCAGCAGTTTATCCAGGGGACCCTACAATGAGCAGTTCTTC | CASSLSRGPYNEQFF
TRBJ2-7 | - | TRBV5-4 | - | TGTGCCAGCAGCCCGCAGGGAAGGGGGGGCTACGAGCAGTACTTC | CASSPQGRGGYEQYF
TRBJ2-5 | - | TRBV7-2 | - | TGTGCCAGCAGCTCACAGGGTGTCCAAGAGACCCAGTACTTC | CASSSQGVQETQYF
TRBJ1-2 | - | TRBV10-2 | TRBD1 | TGCGCCAGCATCAACGCGGACAGGAACTATGGCTACACCTTC | CASINADRNYGYTF
TRBJ2-7 | - | TRBV4-1 | TRBD2 | TGCGCCAGCAGCCATGCTAGCGGGCCAATTTACGAGCAGTACTTC | CASSHASGPIYEQYF
TRBJ2-1 | - | TRBV29-1 | TRBD2 | TGCAGCGTTGAAAGACTAGCAGCCTATGAGCAGTTCTTC | CSVERLAAYEQFF
TRBJ2-3 | - | TRBV20-1 | - | TGCAGTGCTAGTCGAGCCGGAGGCACAGATACGCAGTATTTT | CSASRAGGTDTQYF
TRBJ1-1 | - | TRBV7-8 | TRBD1 | TGTGCCAGCAGCTTAATCGCCGGGACAGCCAACACTGAAGCTTTCTTT | CASSLIAGTANTEAFF
TRBJ1-4 | - | TRBV4-2 | - | TGTGCCAGCAGCCAAGGACAGACAACTAATGAAAAACTGTTTTTT | CASSQGQTTNEKLFF
TRBJ2-3 | few | TRBV9 | TRBD2 | TGTGCCAGCACCCGCATAGCGGGAGGGCCCACAGATACGCAGTATTTT | CASTRIAGGPTDTQYF